This record covers a single TCR beta chain. Original processing methods: Nucleated cell number was recorded as an estimate derived from reference gene primer amplification. Generated by immunoSEQ multiplex PCR, the TCRdb table keeps only in-frame clones and is missing some. V, J and clone size are those of that table, while D and trimming were read from the DNA. The sample has a few hundred thousand clones; over 60% are singletons. The data are from a study of blood T cell repertoires in COVID-19. Study-wide background: The United States, Italy and Spain were the sources of the acute and convalescent COVID-19 samples. T cells, B-cell-depleted T cells, or PBMCs provided the cDNA or gDNA that served as material.

This CDR3 has 17 residues. Losses at the gene ends were 2 bases for V and 4 bases for J; bases not matched to a gene: 14. Germline V gene lookup returns CDR1 SGDLS and CDR2 YYNGEE. The chain links TRBV9 to TRBJ2-5; 7 nucleotides agree with TRBD1. The receptor was isolated from an older woman with acute or convalescent COVID-19. Material: peripheral blood. CDR3 sequence: CASSVHSGGVAGETQYF. The DNA of the CDR3 is TGTGCCAGCAGCGTCCACTCAGGGGGTGTTGCAGGAGAGACCCAGTACTTC.